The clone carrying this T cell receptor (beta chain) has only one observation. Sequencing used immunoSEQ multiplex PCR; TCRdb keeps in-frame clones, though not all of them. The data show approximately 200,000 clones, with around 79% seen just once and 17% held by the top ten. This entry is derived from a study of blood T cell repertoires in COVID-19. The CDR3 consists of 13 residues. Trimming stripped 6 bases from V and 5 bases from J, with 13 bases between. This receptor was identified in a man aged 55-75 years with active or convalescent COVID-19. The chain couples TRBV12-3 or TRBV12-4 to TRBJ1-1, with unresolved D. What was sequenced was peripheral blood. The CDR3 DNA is TGTGCCAGCAGCTTACTCCTAGGAACTGAAGCTTTCTTT. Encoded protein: CASSLLLGTEAFF.